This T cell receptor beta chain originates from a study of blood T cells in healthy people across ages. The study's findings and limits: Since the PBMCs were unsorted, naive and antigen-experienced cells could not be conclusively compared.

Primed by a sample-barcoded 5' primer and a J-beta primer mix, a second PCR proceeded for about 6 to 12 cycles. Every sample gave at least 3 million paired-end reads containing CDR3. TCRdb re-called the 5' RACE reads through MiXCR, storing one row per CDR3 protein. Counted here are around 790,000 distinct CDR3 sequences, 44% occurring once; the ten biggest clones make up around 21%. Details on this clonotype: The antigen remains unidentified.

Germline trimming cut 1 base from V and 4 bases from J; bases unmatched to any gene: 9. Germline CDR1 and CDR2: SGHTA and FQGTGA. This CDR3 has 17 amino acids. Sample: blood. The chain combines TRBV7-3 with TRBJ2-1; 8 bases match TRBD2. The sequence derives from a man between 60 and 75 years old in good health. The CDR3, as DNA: TGTGCCAGCAGCTTAAAGAGCGAGCGGGGGCCTTACAATGAGCAGTTCTTC. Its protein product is CASSLKSERGPYNEQFF.